What follows are 22 T cell receptor beta chains derived from one specimen sequenced in a study of Tregs in tolerant kidney transplant recipients. Here immunoSEQ multiplex PCR was the method, and the copy in TCRdb shows in-frame clones only, minus some. The sample table sets out under 1,000 clones. Their antigen targets remain unknown. Recipient PBMCs carried a CFSE label and met irradiated graft donor PBMCs for six to seven days before FACS sorting. Here the sequenced sample was CD4+ T cells from blood cultured with allogeneic cells, taken before the transplant. All receptors come from a human patient who received a combined kidney and bone marrow transplant.

With regard to this clone: The sequenced fragment ends 3 residues before the CDR3 boundary, so the rest is inferred from the germline J gene. The gene calls are TRBV12-3 or TRBV12-4 and TRBJ2-3; 9 bases agree with TRBD2. V lost 8 bases to trimming and J lost 3 bases; unmatched junction nucleotides: 12. The CDR3 sequence is 16 residues long. Here the CDR3 reads CASLKGRGGRTDTQYF. The part of the CDR3 DNA that was read is TGTGCCAGCCTTAAGGGGCGGGGGGGCCGGACAGATACG.

This clone is called medium-sized based on its frequency. The junction departs from germline at one end; a sequencing error may be responsible. The sequenced fragment ends 3 residues before the CDR3 boundary, so the rest is inferred from the germline J gene. V usage is TRBV4-2 and J usage is TRBJ1-2, with D uncertain. CDR3 length equals 12 residues. In germline, CDR1 is LGHNA, CDR2 YNFKEQ. Partial CDR3 DNA: TGCGCCAGCAGCCAGGCAAACTATGGC. Protein sequence: CASSQANYG. The entire CDR3 sequence reads CASSQANYGYTF.

A word on this clone: The missing CDR3 end, 3 residues past where the read stops, is filled in from the germline J gene. This chain joins TRBV3-1 (or the pseudogene TRBV3-2) and TRBJ2-3; TRBD2 matches 7 bases. V lost 4 bases, J lost 6 bases, and 13 bases stayed unmatched. Germline V gives CDR1 LGHDT, CDR2 YNNKEL (reference sequence). The CDR3 is 16 residues long. Partial CDR3 DNA: TGTGCCAGCAGCCCTAGTCGAGCGGGGCCCTGGGATACG. Amino acid sequence: CASSPSRAGPWDT. The full CDR3 reads CASSPSRAGPWDTQYF.

This clone is called large based on its frequency. The read ends 3 residues before the CDR3 terminus; that terminus is restored from the germline J gene. This chain joins TRBV29-1 and TRBJ1-2, with D possibly being TRBD1 (6 bases). The CDR3 has 12 residues. Per germline, CDR1 SQVTM and CDR2 ANQGSEA. Here the CDR3 reads CSVSWDIKGYTF. CDR3 bases read: TGCAGCGTCTCCTGGGACATTAAAGGC.

This clone is classed as medium-sized (0.01 to 0.1%) by frequency. The read terminates 3 residues ahead of where the CDR3 ends, so the germline J gene completes it. The rearrangement uses TRBV5-1 and TRBJ2-7; the match to TRBD2 covers 13 bases. Germline loops: CDR1 SGHRS, CDR2 YFSETQ. CDR3 length: 16 residues. The V and J ends lost 4 bases and 2 bases, in that order; junction bases with no gene match: 6. The CDR3 region is CASSGTSGTQTYEQYF. CDR3 DNA, as far as it was read: TGCGCCAGCAGCGGGACTAGCGGGACCCAAACCTACGAG.

Considering frequency, this clone is medium-sized (0.01 to 0.1%). The read is 3 residues too short to cover the CDR3 end, so that end is filled in from the germline J gene. The gene calls are TRBV19 and TRBJ2-1, with 11 bases matching TRBD2. The J segment lost 3 bases and the V segment lost 7 bases, leaving 2 bases of the junction unmatched. CDR3 length: 14 residues. The germline CDR1 and CDR2 sequences are LNHDA and SQIVND (reference sequence). CDR3 bases read: TGTGCCAGTAAACTAGCGGGAGACTACAATGAG. This encodes CASKLAGDYNE. From start to end, the CDR3 is CASKLAGDYNEQFF.

Points on this clone: The read terminates 3 residues ahead of where the CDR3 ends, so the germline J gene completes it. J is TRBJ2-3 and V is TRBV28, with D tentatively TRBD1 (5 bases). CDR3 length: 15 amino acids. Looked up from germline, CDR1 is MDHEN and CDR2 is SYDVKM. V lost 4 bases and J 2 bases, leaving 13 bases between the germline ends. This chain's CDR3 is CASSSLGHSTDTQYF. The CDR3 DNA, read in part, is TGTGCCAGCAGTTCCCTCGGACACTCCACAGATACG.

This clone registers medium-sized by frequency. The read gets to within 3 residues of the CDR3 end, and the germline J gene fills in the rest. The chain carries TRBV20-1 and TRBJ2-2; tentative D call: TRBD2 (6 bases). The V end was cut by 0 bases, the J end by 4 bases, with 15 bases between. This CDR3 is 16 amino acids long. Germline CDR1 DFQATT, CDR2 SNEGSKA (reference sequence). The chain's CDR3 is CSARDAGWDPTGELFF. The part of the CDR3 DNA that was read is TGCAGTGCTAGAGATGCGGGGTGGGACCCCACCGGGGAG.

This clone is identified as large from frequency. The missing CDR3 end, 3 residues past where the read stops, is filled in from the germline J gene. V usage is TRBV7-2 and J usage is TRBJ1-5, with 7 bases matching TRBD1. There are 13 residues in the CDR3. The junction had 2 bases not matched to a gene; V was cut back by 5 bases and J by 4 bases. Germline lookup yields CDR1 SGHTA and CDR2 FQGNSA. The sequenced part of the CDR3 DNA is TGTGCCAGCAGCGTCAGGGGGAATCAGCCC. Translated: CASSVRGNQP. The complete CDR3 protein is CASSVRGNQPQHF.

This clone is deemed medium-sized (0.01 to 0.1%) by its frequency. The CDR3 end is not reached by the read, which stops 3 residues before it; the germline J gene fills it in. The rearrangement joins TRBV5-1 to TRBJ1-2; 9 bases are shared with TRBD1. The CDR3 runs 14 residues. Germline CDR1 and CDR2: SGHRS and YFSETQ. The V and J ends lost 4 bases and 2 bases, in that order; junction bases with no gene match: 3. The DNA read from the CDR3 is TGCGCCAGCAGCGTCGGGACAGGGAACTATGGC. Translation gives CASSVGTGNYG. The entire CDR3 is CASSVGTGNYGYTF. Full variable domain (missing parts from reference TRBV5-1 and TRBJ1-2): KAGVTQTPRYLIKTRGQQVTLSCSPISGHRSVSWYQQTPGQGLQFLFEYFSETQRNKGNFPGRFSGRQFSNSRSEMNVSTLELGDSALYLCASSVGTGNYGYTFGSGTRLTVV.

This clone is called medium-sized (0.01 to 0.1%) based on its frequency. The read finishes 3 residues shy of the CDR3 end, and the germline J gene is used to complete it. J is TRBJ2-1 and V is TRBV5-6; D gene unclear. Germline CDR1 is SGHDT and CDR2 is YYEEEE. The V gene lost 4 bases and the J gene lost 0 bases, with 8 bases spanning the gap. The CDR3 covers 14 residues. The CDR3 region is CASSHLGSYNEQFF. The CDR3 bases that were read are TGTGCCAGCAGCCACCTAGGCTCCTACAATGAG.

Judged by frequency, this clone is medium-sized. The read is 3 residues too short to cover the CDR3 end, so that end is filled in from the germline J gene. V and J are TRBV5-1 and TRBJ1-1; D remains ambiguous. The V and J ends lost 2 bases and 3 bases respectively, with 5 bases between them. The germline CDR1 and CDR2 sequences are SGHRS and YFSETQ. The length of the CDR3 is 12 residues. CDR3 loop: CASSLGYTEAFF. The CDR3 bases that were read are TGCGCCAGCAGCTTAGGGTACACTGAA.

Note on this clone: The read stops 3 residues short of the end of the CDR3; the missing end is completed from the germline J gene. J is TRBJ2-7 and V is TRBV18; no definite D call. The CDR3 sequence is 13 residues long. Trimming took off 6 bases at V and 2 bases at J, with 11 bases between the two ends. Germline V lookup: CDR1 KGHSH, CDR2 LQKENI. The CDR3 loop is CASSASRTYEQYF. CDR3 DNA (partial): TGTGCCAGCTCTGCGTCTAGGACCTACGAG.

This clone is large (0.1 to 1%) by frequency. The CDR3 end lies 3 residues beyond the end of the read and is filled in from the germline J gene. This chain connects TRBV20-1 to TRBJ1-3; D might be TRBD1 (5 bases). The CDR3 covers 14 residues. V lost 2 bases to trimming and J lost 6 bases, with 14 bases between them. CDR1 and CDR2 (germline): DFQATT, SNEGSKA (reference sequence). The CDR3 bases that were read are TGCAGTGCTAGAAGTGGTCAGGGCCTAAACACC. Translated, it gives CSARSGQGLNT. The entire CDR3 protein reads CSARSGQGLNTIYF.

The CDR3 protein is CASNRWGTSTSTDTQYF. The part of the CDR3 DNA that was read is TGCGCCAGCAACCGGTGGGGGACTAGTACTAGCACAGATACG. This chain links TRBV10-2 with TRBJ2-3; TRBD2 matches at 8 bases. The read terminates 3 residues ahead of where the CDR3 ends, so the germline J gene completes it. The germline gives CDR1 WSHSY, CDR2 SAAADI. After removal of 7 bases from V and 0 bases from J, the junction contained 12 bases not matched to a gene. This CDR3 region has 17 residues.

This clone is called medium-sized based on its frequency. CDR3 in amino acids: CASSPGNLGGTDTQYF. The CDR3 bases that were read are TGTGCCAGCAGCCCCGGGAATCTCGGGGGAACAGATACG. The chain carries TRBV7-8 and TRBJ2-3; D may be TRBD2 (6 bases). Coverage ceases 3 residues before the CDR3 finishes, and the germline J gene fills in the end. This CDR3 is 16 amino acids long. Trimming removed 5 bases from V and 3 bases from J, with 18 bases in between. Germline assignment: CDR1 SGHVS and CDR2 FQNEAQ. Full variable domain (remainder filled in from reference TRBV7-8 and TRBJ2-3): GAGVSQSPRYKVAKRGQDVALRCDPISGHVSLFWYQQALGQGPEFLTYFQNEAQLDKSGLPSDRFFAERPEGSVSTLKIQRTQQEDSAVYLCASSPGNLGGTDTQYFGPGTRLTVL.

According to its frequency, this clone is medium-sized (0.01 to 0.1%). The read gets to within 3 residues of the CDR3 end, and the germline J gene fills in the rest. The genes are TRBV18 and TRBJ2-7, with D unresolved. This CDR3 region has 13 residues. Germline CDR1 and CDR2: KGHSH and LQKENI. V was pared by 4 bases and J by 5 bases, with 12 bases between. The CDR3 bases that were read are TGTGCCAGCTCACGACTTTTAGGTGACGAG. Amino acids: CASSRLLGDE. The whole CDR3 reads CASSRLLGDEQYF.

This clone shows up as medium-sized (0.01 to 0.1%) by frequency. The sequence runs out 3 residues before the end of the CDR3; the remainder is reconstructed from the germline J gene. The chain is built from TRBV18 and TRBJ1-1; D might be TRBD1 (5 bases). CDR1 and CDR2 (germline): KGHSH, LQKENI. There are 15 residues in the CDR3. V was trimmed by 4 bases and J by 3 bases, leaving 15 bases between them. CDR3 sequence reads: CASSQDMGGYTEAFF. The sequenced CDR3 bases are TGTGCCAGCTCACAGGACATGGGGGGTTACACTGAA.

Of note for this clone: The read terminates 3 residues ahead of where the CDR3 ends, so the germline J gene completes it. The chain links TRBV4-2 to TRBJ2-1, with 9 bases that match TRBD2. J gave up 6 bases and V 1 base, and 13 bases lay outside the gene matches. This CDR3 spans 18 amino acids. Germline lookup yields CDR1 LGHNA and CDR2 YNFKEQ. The part of the CDR3 DNA that was read is TGTGCCAGCAGCCAAGCCCCCCTCGGGAGCGGGGGGTCCAATGAG. Its translation is CASSQAPLGSGGSNE. The full-length CDR3 reads as CASSQAPLGSGGSNEQFF.

Concerning this clone: The read comes to an end 3 residues before the CDR3 does, leaving the germline J gene to fill in the end. The chain carries TRBV5-4 and TRBJ2-1, with TRBD1 matching over 8 bases. Germline assignment: CDR1 SGHNT and CDR2 YYREEE (reference sequence). Trimming removed 4 bases from V and 2 bases from J; junction bases left unmatched: 5. The CDR3 totals 15 residues. The CDR3 loop is CASSLDRGPYNEQFF. The covered CDR3 bases are TGTGCCAGCAGCCTAGACAGGGGCCCCTACAATGAG.

With regard to this clone: The DNA ends 3 residues before the CDR3 does, and the rest of the CDR3 is filled in from the germline J gene. The chain employs TRBV28 and TRBJ2-1; TRBD1 agrees at 9 bases. Germline CDR1 reads MDHEN; CDR2 reads SYDVKM. CDR3 length: 18 amino acids. V lost 4 bases, J lost 7 bases, and 17 bases stayed unmatched. CDR3 DNA, as far as it was read: TGTGCCAGCAGTTCGACAGGGGGAGGGATCGTTCGATTTAATGAG. Encoded protein: CASSSTGGGIVRFNE. The whole CDR3 protein is CASSSTGGGIVRFNEQFF.

This clone shows up as medium-sized (0.01 to 0.1%) by frequency. The read gets to within 3 residues of the CDR3 end, and the germline J gene fills in the rest. The gene calls are TRBV20-1 and TRBJ1-1; 8 nucleotides agree with TRBD1. This CDR3 region has 16 residues. The V gene end was trimmed by 1 base and the J gene end by 4 bases; junction bases not matched to a gene: 11. The germline CDR1 and CDR2 sequences are DFQATT and SNEGSKA (reference sequence). The DNA read from the CDR3 is TGCAGTGCTAGAGGATACAGGGGGGGTACGGGCACTGAA. Translated: CSARGYRGGTGTE. From start to end, the CDR3 is CSARGYRGGTGTEAFF.